One and the same sample provided the 7 T cell receptor beta chains below, sequenced in a study of PD-1 blockade in classical Hodgkin lymphoma. Each and every patient relapsed after autologous stem cell transplantation, and patients got differing brentuximab vedotin exposure. The protocol was immunoSEQ multiplex PCR, while the TCRdb copy is restricted to in-frame clones and leaves out a portion. This table holds some 64,000 clones, roughly 88% found once. Sequenced material: peripheral blood mononuclear cells (PBMCs), taken at baseline. Source of these receptors: a human donor with classical Hodgkin lymphoma.

V gene TRBV27 combines with J gene TRBJ2-7, with D possibly TRBD2 on 7 matching bases. Germline CDR1 and CDR2: MNHEY and SMNVEV (reference sequence). Trimming removed 2 bases at V and 3 bases at J, with 23 bases between. The CDR3 has 18 residues. The CDR3 sequence is CASSLATGRGGKDYEQYF. CDR3 DNA sequence: TGTGCCAGCAGTTTAGCAACCGGGCGCGGGGGCAAGGACTACGAGCAGTACTTC.

V and J are TRBV30 and TRBJ1-1; possible D gene TRBD1, 5 bases. Germline V gene lookup returns CDR1 GTSNPN and CDR2 SVGIG (reference sequence). V gave up 3 bases and J gave up 0 bases, with 17 bases separating them. The length of the CDR3 is 16 residues. CDR3 protein: CAWSRGLLRVNTEAFF. The DNA for the CDR3 is TGTGCCTGGAGCCGGGGACTCCTCAGGGTGAACACTGAAGCTTTCTTT. Complete variable domain (other parts from reference TRBV30 and TRBJ1-1): SQTIHQWPATLVQPVGSPLSLECTVEGTSNPNLYWYRQAAGRGLQLLFYSVGIGQISSEVPQNLSASRPQDRQFILSSKKLLLSDSGFYLCAWSRGLLRVNTEAFFGQGTRLTVV.

The chain recombines TRBV30 with TRBJ1-3; D perhaps matches TRBD1 (6 bases). V gave up 4 bases and J gave up 0 bases, with 13 bases separating them. This CDR3 comprises 15 residues. Germline lookup yields CDR1 GTSNPN and CDR2 SVGIG (reference sequence). DNA of the CDR3: TGTGCCTGGAAAATTCGACAGGTCTCTGGAAACACCATATATTTT. It translates to CAWKIRQVSGNTIYF. Filled out from reference TRBV30 and TRBJ1-3, the complete variable domain reads SQTIHQWPATLVQPVGSPLSLECTVEGTSNPNLYWYRQAAGRGLQLLFYSVGIGQISSEVPQNLSASRPQDRQFILSSKKLLLSDSGFYLCAWKIRQVSGNTIYFGEGSWLTVV.

The chain uses TRBV7-2 and TRBJ2-3, with a tentative D call TRBD1 (5 bases). Trimming pared 10 bases from V and 3 bases from J, leaving 14 bases between. The CDR3 has 13 residues. Germline V gene lookup returns CDR1 SGHTA and CDR2 FQGNSA. The CDR3: CATGPGWTDTQYF. CDR3 DNA sequence: TGTGCCACGGGCCCAGGGTGGACAGATACGCAGTATTTT.

The genes are TRBV5-8 and TRBJ1-3; D uncertain. The V end lost 4 bases, the J end lost 3 bases, and 5 bases lay between the germline ends. The CDR3 is 12 amino acids. The germline CDR1 and CDR2 sequences are SGHTS and YDEGEE. CDR3 DNA: TGTGCCAGCAGCCGGGTTGGAAACACCATATATTTT. Residues: CASSRVGNTIYF. Full variable domain (rest looked up from reference TRBV5-8 and TRBJ1-3): EAGVTQSPTHLIKTRGQQATLRCSPISGHTSVYWYQQALGLGLQFLLWYDEGEERNRGNFPPRFSGRQFPNYSSELNVNALELEDSALYLCASSRVGNTIYFGEGSWLTVV.

The rearrangement uses TRBV6-5 and TRBJ1-6, with D uncertain. Germline V gene data show CDR1 as MNHEY and CDR2 as SVGAGI. The V gene lost 9 bases and the J gene lost 10 bases, with 10 bases spanning the gap. CDR3 size: 11 residues. In DNA, the CDR3 is TGTGCCAGTAGGGATGGGTCACCCCTCCACTTT. Translated, it gives CASRDGSPLHF.

This clone has only one observation. This sequence joins TRBV27 and TRBJ1-2; 7 nucleotides match TRBD1. V gave up 3 bases and J gave up 7 bases; unmatched junction bases: 8. The CDR3 is 14 residues long. Per germline, CDR1 MNHEY and CDR2 SMNVEV (reference sequence). The CDR3 is CASSLRQGIGGYTF. The DNA of the CDR3 is TGTGCCAGCAGTTTGAGACAGGGCATTGGTGGCTACACCTTC.